The 13 T cell receptor beta chains given below trace back to one sample, sequenced in a study of CD8+ T cells in alopecia areata. Treatment defined: oral pan-JAK inhibitor, 5-10 mg twice daily. RNA extraction and reverse transcription yielded cDNA as sequencing template. Clones were sequenced by immunoSEQ multiplex PCR, and TCRdb holds only the in-frame ones, with some missing. The sample contains about 42,000 clones, more than 90% of which appear only once. The source material was CD8+ T cells sorted from blood, sampled at week 24, from a patient treated with tofacitinib. The source of these receptors is a human donor with alopecia areata.

The chain joins TRBV28 to TRBJ2-5; a weak D match, TRBD2 (6 bases). Germline CDR1 and CDR2: MDHEN and SYDVKM. V lost 10 bases and J lost 5, with 29 bases in between. The CDR3 is made up of 17 amino acids. CDR3 DNA sequence: TGTGCCACTCAGTTTCTCAAGCTGGCGGAGGGGCGGGAGACCCAGTACTTC. It is translated as CATQFLKLAEGRETQYF.

The chain has TRBV30 and TRBJ2-3, with D uncertain. The CDR3 has 12 amino acids. The V end was cut by 0 bases, the J end by 5 bases, with 6 bases between. Germline V gene data show CDR1 as GTSNPN and CDR2 as SVGIG (reference sequence). CDR3 sequence: CAWSVLEDTQYF. The CDR3 DNA reads TGTGCCTGGAGTGTACTCGAAGATACGCAGTATTTT.

This clone was counted between two and nine times. The gene calls are TRBV27 and TRBJ1-1; 10 bases line up with TRBD1. Per germline, CDR1 MNHEY and CDR2 SMNVEV (reference sequence). The ends lost 7 bases at V and 7 bases at J; junction bases unmatched: 12. The CDR3 spans 15 residues. CDR3: CASISGTGADNEAFF. The CDR3 DNA is TGTGCCAGCATCTCGGGGACAGGGGCGGATAATGAAGCTTTCTTT.

This rearrangement joins TRBV9 to TRBJ2-6; D gene uncertain. The CDR3 covers 14 residues. From germline, CDR1 is SGDLS and CDR2 YYNGEE. V was cut by 5 bases and J by 8 bases, with 14 bases left in between. The CDR3 region has the DNA TGTGCCAGCAGTACCGTGGGGATGACCAACGTCCTGACTTTC. It codes for CASSTVGMTNVLTF. The full variable domain, in which reference TRBV9 and TRBJ2-6 provide the parts outside the CDR3, is DSGVTQTPKHLITATGQRVTLRCSPRSGDLSVYWYQQSLDQGLQFLIQYYNGEERAKGNILERFSAQQFPDLHSELNLSSLELGDSALYFCASSTVGMTNVLTFGAGSRLTVL.

This rearrangement joins TRBV28 to TRBJ2-1; 8 nucleotides match TRBD2. With 2 bases clipped from V and 6 bases from J, the junction kept 15 bases outside the gene matches. The CDR3 is 18 amino acids. Germline V gene data show CDR1 as MDHEN and CDR2 as SYDVKM. DNA of the CDR3: TGTGCCAGCAGTTTAGGACCTGCGGGGGGCCCCGGGACCAATGAGCAGTTCTTC. This sequence encodes CASSLGPAGGPGTNEQFF.

V is TRBV5-1 and J is TRBJ2-7; the D is unclear. Germline V gives CDR1 SGHRS, CDR2 YFSETQ. The CDR3 is 14 amino acids. Trimming left V 0 bases short and J 1 base short, with 8 bases between. The CDR3 DNA reads as TGCGCCAGCAGCTTGGGGCCGATTTCCTACGAGCAGTACTTC. Protein sequence: CASSLGPISYEQYF.

Written as DNA, the CDR3 is TGCGCCAGCAGCCAAGATCGGGAGGGACAGGGTGTTACGCAGTATTTT. Amino acid sequence: CASSQDREGQGVTQYF. This chain uses TRBV4-3 with TRBJ2-3, with D perhaps TRBD1 (9 bases). CDR3 size: 16 residues. Trimming shortened V by 0 bases and J by 8 bases, and 18 bases separated the two germline ends. Germline V gives CDR1 LGHNA, CDR2 YSLEER.

J is TRBJ2-7 and V is TRBV30; 9 nucleotides align to TRBD1. V lost 5 bases to trimming and J lost 1 base; unmatched junction nucleotides: 6. Per germline, CDR1 GTSNPN and CDR2 SVGIG (reference sequence). The CDR3 totals 14 residues. In DNA, the CDR3 is TGTGCCTGGGGCCGGGACAGGGATTCCTACGAGCAGTACTTC. The encoded protein is CAWGRDRDSYEQYF. The variable domain in full, with the rest retrieved from reference TRBV30 and TRBJ2-7, is SQTIHQWPATLVQPVGSPLSLECTVEGTSNPNLYWYRQAAGRGLQLLFYSVGIGQISSEVPQNLSASRPQDRQFILSSKKLLLSDSGFYLCAWGRDRDSYEQYFGPGTRLTVT.

This clone was counted once. The chain carries TRBV30 and TRBJ2-2, with 9 bases identical to TRBD1. The CDR3 covers 16 residues. V gave up 3 bases and J gave up 3 bases; unmatched junction bases: 8. CDR1 and CDR2 (germline): GTSNPN, SVGIG (reference sequence). The chain's CDR3 is CAWREVDRGDTGELFF. The CDR3 DNA sequence: TGTGCCTGGAGAGAAGTGGACAGGGGAGACACCGGGGAGCTGTTTTTT. The full variable domain, in which reference TRBV30 and TRBJ2-2 provide the parts outside the CDR3, is SQTIHQWPATLVQPVGSPLSLECTVEGTSNPNLYWYRQAAGRGLQLLFYSVGIGQISSEVPQNLSASRPQDRQFILSSKKLLLSDSGFYLCAWREVDRGDTGELFFGEGSRLTVL.

This clone was recorded a few times. The chain carries TRBV29-1 and TRBJ2-3; D perhaps matches TRBD2 (7 bases). The CDR3 has 16 amino acids. Germline loops: CDR1 SQVTM, CDR2 ANQGSEA. Trimming shortened V by 0 bases and J by 0 bases, and 13 bases separated the two germline ends. In nucleotides, the CDR3 is TGCAGCGTTGAAGATTCGGGGGGCCTTAGCACAGATACGCAGTATTTT. Its translation: CSVEDSGGLSTDTQYF.

The V gene is TRBV19, the J gene TRBJ2-7; perhaps TRBD1 as D (6 bases). Germline V CDR1 and CDR2: LNHDA, SQIVND (reference sequence). The length of the CDR3 is 15 residues. Trimming stripped 0 bases from V and 2 bases from J, with 11 bases between. The CDR3 reads CASSIDGGRAYEQYF. CDR3 sequence (DNA): TGTGCCAGTAGTATAGATGGGGGCAGGGCCTACGAGCAGTACTTC.

The V and J genes are TRBV7-2 and TRBJ1-1; D gene unclear. The CDR3 runs 12 residues. V was shortened by 3 bases and J by 5 bases, with 7 bases between the two germline ends. Germline V lookup: CDR1 SGHTA, CDR2 FQGNSA. The CDR3 DNA reads as TGTGCCAGCAGCTTTTCCGGGACTGAAGCTTTCTTT. It encodes CASSFSGTEAFF. The full variable domain, with the rest looked up from reference TRBV7-2 and TRBJ1-1, is GAGVSQSPSNKVTEKGKDVELRCDPISGHTALYWYRQSLGQGLEFLIYFQGNSAPDKSGLPSDRFSAERTGGSVSTLTIQRTQQEDSAVYLCASSFSGTEAFFGQGTRLTVV.

The chain is built from TRBV4-1 and TRBJ1-4, with a possible D match to TRBD1 (5 bases). V was cut by 4 bases and J by 8 bases, with 17 bases left in between. Germline lookup yields CDR1 MGHRA and CDR2 YSYEKL. The CDR3 has 15 residues. The CDR3 reads CASSRTDSSPEKLFF. CDR3 DNA sequence: TGCGCCAGCAGCCGGACCGACAGCAGCCCCGAAAAACTGTTTTTT.